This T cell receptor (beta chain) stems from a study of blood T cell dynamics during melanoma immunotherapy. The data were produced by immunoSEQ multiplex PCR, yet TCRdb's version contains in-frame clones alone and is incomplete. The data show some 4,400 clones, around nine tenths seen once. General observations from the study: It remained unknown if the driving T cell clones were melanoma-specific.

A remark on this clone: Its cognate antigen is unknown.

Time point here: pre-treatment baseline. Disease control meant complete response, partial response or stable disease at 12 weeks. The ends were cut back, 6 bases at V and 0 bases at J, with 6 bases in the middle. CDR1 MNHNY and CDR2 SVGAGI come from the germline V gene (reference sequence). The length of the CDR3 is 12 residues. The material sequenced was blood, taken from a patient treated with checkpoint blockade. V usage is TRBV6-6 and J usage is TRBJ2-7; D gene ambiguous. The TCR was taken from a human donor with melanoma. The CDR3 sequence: CASSRASYEQYF. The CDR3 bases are TGTGCCAGCAGCCGGGCCTCCTACGAGCAGTACTTC.